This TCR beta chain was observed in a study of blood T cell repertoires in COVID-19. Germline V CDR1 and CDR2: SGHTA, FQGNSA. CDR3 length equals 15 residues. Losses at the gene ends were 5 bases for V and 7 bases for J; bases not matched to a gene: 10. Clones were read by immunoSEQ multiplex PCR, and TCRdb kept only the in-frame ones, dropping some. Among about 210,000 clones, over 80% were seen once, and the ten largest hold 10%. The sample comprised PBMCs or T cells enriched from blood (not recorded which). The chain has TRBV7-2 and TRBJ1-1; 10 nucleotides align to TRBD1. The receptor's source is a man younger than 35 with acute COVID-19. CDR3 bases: TGTGCCAGCAGCCAAACGACAGGGGGCGTCTATGAAGCTTTCTTT. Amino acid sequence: CASSQTTGGVYEAFF.